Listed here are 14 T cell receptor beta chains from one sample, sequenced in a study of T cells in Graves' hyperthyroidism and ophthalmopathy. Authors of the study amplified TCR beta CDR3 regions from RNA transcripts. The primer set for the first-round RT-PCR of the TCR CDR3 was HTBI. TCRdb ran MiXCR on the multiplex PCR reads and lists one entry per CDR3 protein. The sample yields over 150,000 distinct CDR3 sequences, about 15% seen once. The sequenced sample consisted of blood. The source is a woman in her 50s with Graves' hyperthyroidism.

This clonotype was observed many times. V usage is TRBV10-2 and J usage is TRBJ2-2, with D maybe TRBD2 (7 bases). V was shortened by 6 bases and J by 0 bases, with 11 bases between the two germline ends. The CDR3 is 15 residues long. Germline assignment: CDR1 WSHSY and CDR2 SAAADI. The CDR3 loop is CASRAGAPNTGELFF. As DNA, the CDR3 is TGCGCCAGCAGGGCGGGGGCTCCGAACACCGGGGAGCTGTTTTTT.

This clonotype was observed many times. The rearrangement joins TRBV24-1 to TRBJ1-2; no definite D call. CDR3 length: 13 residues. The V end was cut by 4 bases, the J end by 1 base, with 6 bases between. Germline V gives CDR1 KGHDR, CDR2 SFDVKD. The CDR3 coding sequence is TGTGCCACCAGTGACCAGTATAACTATGGCTACACCTTC. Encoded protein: CATSDQYNYGYTF.

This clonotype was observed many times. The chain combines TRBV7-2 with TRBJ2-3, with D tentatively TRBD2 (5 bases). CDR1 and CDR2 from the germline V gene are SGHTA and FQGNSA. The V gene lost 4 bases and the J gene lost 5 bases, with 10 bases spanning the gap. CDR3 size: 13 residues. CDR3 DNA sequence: TGTGCCAGCAGCTCTGGCGAGGGAGATACGCAGTATTTT. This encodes CASSSGEGDTQYF.

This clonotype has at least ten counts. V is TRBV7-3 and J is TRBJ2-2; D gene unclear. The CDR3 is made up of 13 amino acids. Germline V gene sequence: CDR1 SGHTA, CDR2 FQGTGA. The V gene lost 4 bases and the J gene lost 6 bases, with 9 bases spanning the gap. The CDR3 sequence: CASSSSPAGELFF. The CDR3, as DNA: TGTGCCAGCAGCTCAAGTCCAGCCGGGGAGCTGTTTTTT.

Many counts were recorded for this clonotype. Here the CDR3 reads CASSLPGSYEQYF. As DNA, the CDR3 is TGTGCCAGCAGCTTACCGGGGTCCTACGAGCAGTACTTC. The rearrangement uses TRBV13 and TRBJ2-7; possibly TRBD2 for D (5 bases). The CDR3 contains 13 residues. In germline, CDR1 is PRHDT, CDR2 FYEKMQ (reference sequence). Deletions cut 2 bases from V and 1 base from J, with 6 bases between.

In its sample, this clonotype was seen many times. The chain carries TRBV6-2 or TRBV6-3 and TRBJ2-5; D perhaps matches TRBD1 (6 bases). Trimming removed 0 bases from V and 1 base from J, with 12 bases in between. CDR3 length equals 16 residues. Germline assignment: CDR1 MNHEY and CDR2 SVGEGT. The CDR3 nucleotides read TGTGCCAGCAGTTACTCCCCTAGGGGGAGCCAAGAGACCCAGTACTTC. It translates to CASSYSPRGSQETQYF.

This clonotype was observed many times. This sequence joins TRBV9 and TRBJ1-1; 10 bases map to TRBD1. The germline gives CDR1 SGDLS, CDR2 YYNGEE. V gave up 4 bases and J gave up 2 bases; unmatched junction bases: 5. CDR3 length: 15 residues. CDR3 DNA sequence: TGTGCCAGCAGCAATCGACAGGGGGCTAACACTGAAGCTTTCTTT. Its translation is CASSNRQGANTEAFF.

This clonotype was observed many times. CDR3 DNA: TGTGCCAGCAGTTTAACAAGCTATGGCTACACCTTC. It yields the protein CASSLTSYGYTF. V gene TRBV28 combines with J gene TRBJ1-2; D ambiguous. V dropped 2 bases and J dropped 4 bases, with 5 bases sitting between them. The V gene's germline CDR1 is MDHEN and CDR2 SYDVKM. The CDR3 covers 12 residues.

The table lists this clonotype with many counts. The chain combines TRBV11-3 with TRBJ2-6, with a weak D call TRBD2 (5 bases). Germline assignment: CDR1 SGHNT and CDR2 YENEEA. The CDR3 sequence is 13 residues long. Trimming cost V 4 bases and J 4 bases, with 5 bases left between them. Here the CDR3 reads CASSSGGANVLTF. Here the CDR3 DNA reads TGTGCCAGCAGCTCGGGAGGGGCCAACGTCCTGACTTTC.

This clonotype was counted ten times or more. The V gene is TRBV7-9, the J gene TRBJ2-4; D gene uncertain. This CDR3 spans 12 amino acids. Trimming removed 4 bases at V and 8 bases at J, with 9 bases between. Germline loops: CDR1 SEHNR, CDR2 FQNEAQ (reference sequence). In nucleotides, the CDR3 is TGTGCCAGCAGCTCCCCCCGAGACATTCAGTACTTC. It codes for CASSSPRDIQYF.

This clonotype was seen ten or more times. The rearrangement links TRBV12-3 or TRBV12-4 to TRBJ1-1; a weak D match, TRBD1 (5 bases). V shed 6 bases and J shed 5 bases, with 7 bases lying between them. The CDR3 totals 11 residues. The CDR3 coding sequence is TGTGCCAGCAGAGGGGAGACTGAAGCTTTCTTT. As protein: CASRGETEAFF.

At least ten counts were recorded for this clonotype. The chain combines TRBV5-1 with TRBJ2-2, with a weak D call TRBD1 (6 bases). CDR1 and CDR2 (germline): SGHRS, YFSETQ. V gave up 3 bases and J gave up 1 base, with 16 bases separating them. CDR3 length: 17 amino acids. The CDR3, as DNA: TGCGCCAGCAGCTGGGGGTTGAGACAGGTGAACACCGGGGAGCTGTTTTTT. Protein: CASSWGLRQVNTGELFF.

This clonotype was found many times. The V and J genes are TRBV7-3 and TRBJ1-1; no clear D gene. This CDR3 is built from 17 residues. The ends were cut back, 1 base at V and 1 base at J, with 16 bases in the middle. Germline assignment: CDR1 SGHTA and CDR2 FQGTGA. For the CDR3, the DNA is TGTGCCAGCAGCTTAATGGCTTACGGCGGCTCGAACACTGAAGCTTTCTTT. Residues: CASSLMAYGGSNTEAFF.

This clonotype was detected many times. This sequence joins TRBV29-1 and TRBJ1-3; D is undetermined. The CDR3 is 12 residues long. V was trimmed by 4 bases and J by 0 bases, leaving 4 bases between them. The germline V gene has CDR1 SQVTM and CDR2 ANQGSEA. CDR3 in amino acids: CSVATSGNTIYF. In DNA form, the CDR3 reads TGCAGCGTTGCCACCTCTGGAAACACCATATATTTT.